This T cell receptor (beta chain) was captured in a study of blood T cell repertoires in COVID-19. CDR3 length: 17 amino acids. Germline assignment: CDR1 LGHNA and CDR2 YSLEER. V shed 4 bases and J 1 base; nucleotides not matched to a gene: 13. Here immunoSEQ multiplex PCR was the method, and the copy in TCRdb shows in-frame clones only, minus some. The sample shows about 150,000 clones, approximately 87% of them seen only once. This chain connects TRBV4-3 to TRBJ2-7, with 7 bases aligning to TRBD1. Sequences were obtained from peripheral blood. The TCR comes from a woman in her seventies with acute or convalescent COVID-19. Here the CDR3 DNA reads TGCGCCAGCAGCCTAGACCACAGGGGCCCGGGGTCCTACGAGCAGTACTTC. Protein: CASSLDHRGPGSYEQYF.